Listed below are T cell receptor beta chains from one sample, sequenced in a study of beta chain features in type 1 diabetes. Sequenced by immunoSEQ multiplex PCR; TCRdb stores in-frame clones only, minus some. The top ten hold 0.09% to 0.15% of the sample, which has around 690,000 clones, approximately 13% seen once. Sequenced: naive CD4+ T cells from blood. The receptors here all came from a man aged 25 to 40 with type 1 diabetes. Each CDR3 is given with its conserved first and last residue. A D gene is named only where the DNA matches it firmly. A clone size is listed for some rows: how often the clone was seen (once, few, many), or a class if it is expanded.

V gene	clone size	J gene	D gene	CDR3 protein	CDR3 DNA
TRBV5-1	few	TRBJ2-1	NA	CASSFLQGSYNEQFF	TGCGCCAGCAGCTTTTTACAGGGTTCCTACAATGAGCAGTTCTTC
TRBV29-1	few	TRBJ1-2	NA	CSVKQPPEPTF	TGCAGCGTCAAACAGCCTCCGGAACCCACCTTC
TRBV4-1	NA	TRBJ2-4	TRBD2	CASSPGALAGVLAKNIQYF	TGCGCCAGCAGCCCGGGTGCCCTAGCGGGGGTTCTAGCCAAAAACATTCAGTACTTC
TRBV6-6	NA	TRBJ1-1	NA	CASSPSAAGAGTEAFF	TGTGCCAGCAGCCCCTCCGCGGCGGGGGCGGGAACTGAAGCTTTCTTT
TRBV4-3	NA	TRBJ1-2	NA	CASSQVATNYGYTF	TGCGCCAGCAGCCAAGTTGCAACTAACTATGGCTACACCTTC
TRBV30	few	TRBJ2-7	TRBD1	CAWSPGTATYEQYF	TGTGCCTGGAGTCCCGGGACAGCGACCTACGAGCAGTACTTC
TRBV18	NA	TRBJ1-5	NA	CATCEGDPDQPQHF	TGTGCCACCTGCGAGGGGGACCCCGATCAGCCCCAGCATTTT
TRBV29-1	NA	TRBJ1-1	NA	CSVLEQGNTEAFF	TGCAGCGTTTTGGAACAGGGGAACACTGAAGCTTTCTTT
TRBV6-1	NA	TRBJ1-6	NA	CASSNLGNSPLHF	TGTGCCAGCAGTAATCTGGGGAATTCACCCCTCCACTTT
TRBV10-2	NA	TRBJ2-3	NA	CASREQGNGDTQYF	TGCGCCAGCAGGGAACAGGGAAATGGAGATACGCAGTATTTT
TRBV4-3	few	TRBJ1-6	NA	CASSQDQNSPLHF	TGCGCCAGCAGCCAAGACCAGAATTCACCCCTCCACTTT
TRBV7-2	few	TRBJ2-1	NA	CASSLFMWGPSSYNEQFF	TGTGCCAGCAGCTTATTTATGTGGGGACCGAGCTCCTACAATGAGCAGTTCTTC
TRBV9	few	TRBJ2-5	NA	CASSVALQETQYF	TGTGCCAGCAGCGTAGCCCTCCAAGAGACCCAGTACTTC
TRBV2	NA	TRBJ1-3	TRBD1	CASSQQGATGNTIYF	TGTGCCAGCAGTCAACAGGGGGCAACTGGAAACACCATATATTTT
TRBV6-5	NA	TRBJ2-1	NA	CASSYRYSNEQFF	TGTGCCAGCAGTTATCGTTACAGCAATGAGCAGTTCTTC
TRBV5-8	NA	TRBJ1-4	NA	CASSGHMGNEKLFF	TGTGCCAGCAGCGGCCACATGGGGAATGAAAAACTGTTTTTT
TRBV7-9	few	TRBJ2-7	NA	CASSLADSFSYEQYF	TGTGCCAGCAGCTTAGCCGACAGTTTCTCCTACGAGCAGTACTTC
TRBV6-6	NA	TRBJ1-5	NA	CASSSRGQYSNQPQHF	TGTGCCAGCAGTTCCAGGGGTCAATATAGCAATCAGCCCCAGCATTTT
TRBV21-1	few	TRBJ1-3	NA	CASSKPRQLRAGNTIYF	TGTGCCAGCAGCAAACCCCGACAGTTGCGGGCTGGAAACACCATATATTTT
TRBV30	few	TRBJ2-2	NA	CAWKAGTAGELFF	TGTGCCTGGAAAGCAGGGACCGCCGGGGAGCTGTTTTTT
TRBV6-5	few	TRBJ1-5	NA	CASSLRDRQPQHF	TGTGCCAGCAGTTTGCGCGACAGGCAGCCCCAGCATTTT
TRBV5-1	NA	TRBJ2-5	TRBD2	CASSIPPGGQETQYF	TGCGCCAGCAGCATTCCTCCGGGAGGCCAAGAGACCCAGTACTTC
TRBV10-3	few	TRBJ2-3	NA	CAISESADSSSTDTQYF	TGTGCCATCAGTGAGTCTGCCGACTCTTCTAGCACAGATACGCAGTATTTT
TRBV18	few	TRBJ1-4	NA	CASSLSSYGHEKLFF	TGTGCCAGCTCACTATCCAGCTACGGCCATGAAAAACTGTTTTTT
TRBV6-5	few	TRBJ2-7	NA	CASTWNYEQYF	TGTGCCAGCACCTGGAACTACGAGCAGTACTTC
TRBV7-2	few	TRBJ2-5	NA	CASSPQERETQYF	TGTGCCAGCAGCCCCCAGGAGAGAGAGACCCAGTACTTC
TRBV6-4	NA	TRBJ2-1	NA	CASSGTAYNEQFF	TGTGCCAGCAGTGGGACAGCTTACAATGAGCAGTTCTTC